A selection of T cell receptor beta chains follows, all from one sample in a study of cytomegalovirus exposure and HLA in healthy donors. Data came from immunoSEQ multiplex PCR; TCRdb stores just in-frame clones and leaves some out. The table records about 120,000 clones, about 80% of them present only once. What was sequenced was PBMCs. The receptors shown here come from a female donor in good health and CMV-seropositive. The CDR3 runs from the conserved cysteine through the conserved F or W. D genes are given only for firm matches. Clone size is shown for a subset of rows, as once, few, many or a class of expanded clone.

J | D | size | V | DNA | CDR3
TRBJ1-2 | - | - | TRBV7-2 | TGTGCCAGCAGCTTAGCAGGGGGGGACTATTATGGCTACACCTTC | CASSLAGGDYYGYTF
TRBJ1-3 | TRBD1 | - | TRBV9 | TGTGCCAGCAGCGTAGGCGGGACAGCTGGAAACACCATATATTTT | CASSVGGTAGNTIYF
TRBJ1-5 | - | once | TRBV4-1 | TGCGCCAGCAGCCAAGAGGCACAGGGAGGGTTTAGCAATCAGCCCCAGCATTTT | CASSQEAQGGFSNQPQHF
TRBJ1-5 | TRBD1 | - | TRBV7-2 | TGTGCCAGCAGCTTACCCTTTTGGGCAGGGGGGAGCAATCAGCCCCAGCATTTT | CASSLPFWAGGSNQPQHF
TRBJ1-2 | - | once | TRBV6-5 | TGTGCCAGCAGACCTTCGGGATTGGGTGGCTACACCTTC | CASRPSGLGGYTF
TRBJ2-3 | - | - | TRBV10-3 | TGTGCCATCGGGAGGGGGGGGCCCCCAGATACGCAGTATTTT | CAIGRGGPPDTQYF
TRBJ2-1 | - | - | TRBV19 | TGTGCCAGTAGTATGGATTCGGGAAATGAGCAGTTCTTC | CASSMDSGNEQFF
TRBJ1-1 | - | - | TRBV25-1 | TGTGCCAGCAGTGAAGTTGGACACGTGAACACTGAAGCTTTCTTT | CASSEVGHVNTEAFF
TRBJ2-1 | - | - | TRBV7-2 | TGTGCCAGCAGCTTAGCCGGGACTGGGGAAGAGGGACAGTTCTTC | CASSLAGTGEEGQFF
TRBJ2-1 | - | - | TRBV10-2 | TGCGCCAGCAGTGAGTCGGCGGGCCTTGGTAGGAATGAGCAGTTCTTC | CASSESAGLGRNEQFF
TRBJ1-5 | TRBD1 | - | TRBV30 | TGTGCCTGGAGTGCAGGGGGCGGCAATCAGCCCCAGCATTTT | CAWSAGGGNQPQHF
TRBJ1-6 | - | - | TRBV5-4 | TGTGCCAGCAGCTTGGATATGATCGGGGGGAATTCACCCCTCCACTTT | CASSLDMIGGNSPLHF
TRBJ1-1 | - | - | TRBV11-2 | TGTGCCAGCAGCAAACAGGGGAACACTGAAGCTTTCTTT | CASSKQGNTEAFF
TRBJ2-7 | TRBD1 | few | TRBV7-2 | TGTGCCAGCAGCTTAGCGCTTGGGGGGGGACAGGGGACCTACGAGCAGTACTTC | CASSLALGGGQGTYEQYF
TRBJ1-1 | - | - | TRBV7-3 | TGTGCCAGCAGCTTAATGGGGCAGGGTACCACTGAAGCTTTCTTT | CASSLMGQGTTEAFF
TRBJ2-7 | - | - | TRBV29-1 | TGCAGCGTTGTCAGGGTCGAATCCTACGAGCAGTACTTC | CSVVRVESYEQYF
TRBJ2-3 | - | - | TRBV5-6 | TGTGCCAGCAGCTTGGTTCAGGGGGGAGATACGCAGTATTTT | CASSLVQGGDTQYF
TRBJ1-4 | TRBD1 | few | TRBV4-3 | TGCGCCAGCAGCCAAGATAGCGGGACAGGGGAGGGAAAACTGTTTTTT | CASSQDSGTGEGKLFF
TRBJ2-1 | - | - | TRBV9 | TGTGCCAGCAGCGATTCTTACAATGAGCAGTTCTTC | CASSDSYNEQFF
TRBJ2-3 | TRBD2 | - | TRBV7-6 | TGTGCCAGCAGCCCCTCGAAGGGCGGGGGGTTCCCAGATACGCAGTATTTT | CASSPSKGGGFPDTQYF
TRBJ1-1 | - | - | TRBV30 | TGTGCCTGGGGCAGGGATGGGAAAGCTTTCTTT | CAWGRDGKAFF
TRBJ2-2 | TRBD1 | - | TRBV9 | TGTGCCAGCAGCGTAGACCCCGGACAGGGGGCCTACACCGGGGAGCTGTTTTTT | CASSVDPGQGAYTGELFF
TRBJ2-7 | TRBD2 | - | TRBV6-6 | TGTGCCAGCAGTAAGATGACTAGCGGATACCTCTACGAGCAGTACTTC | CASSKMTSGYLYEQYF
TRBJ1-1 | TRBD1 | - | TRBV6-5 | TGTGCCAGCAGGGGACAGACACTTAACACTGAAGCTTTCTTT | CASRGQTLNTEAFF
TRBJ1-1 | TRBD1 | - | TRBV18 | TGTGCCAGCTCACCCAGACAGGGGCCGGGCACTGAAGCTTTCTTT | CASSPRQGPGTEAFF
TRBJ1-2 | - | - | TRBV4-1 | TGCGCCAGCAGTGAGGGCGGACAGCTCTCCTATGGCTACACCTTC | CASSEGGQLSYGYTF
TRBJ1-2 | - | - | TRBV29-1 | TGCAGCGTAAGGTCACAGTTTGGCTACACCTTC | CSVRSQFGYTF
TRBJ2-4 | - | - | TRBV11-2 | TGTGCCAGCAGCCTCCGAGAGGCCAAAAACATTCAGTACTTC | CASSLREAKNIQYF
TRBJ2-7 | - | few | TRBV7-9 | TGTGCCAGCACCTCGGGCTACGAGCAGTACTTC | CASTSGYEQYF
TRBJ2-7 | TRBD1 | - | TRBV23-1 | TGCGCCAGCAGTCAATCCGCGGACAGGGTCTACGAGCAGTACTTC | CASSQSADRVYEQYF
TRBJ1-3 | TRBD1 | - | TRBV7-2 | TGTGCCAGCAGCACCTCCCGGACAGGGGCTGCCCTTTCCGGAAACACCATATATTTT | CASSTSRTGAALSGNTIYF
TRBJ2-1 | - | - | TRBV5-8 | TGTGCCAGCGAGAGGGGGGGCGGATACAATGAGCAGTTCTTC | CASERGGGYNEQFF
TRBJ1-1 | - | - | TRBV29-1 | TGCAGCGTTGTAAAACAGTGGAACACTGAAGCTTTCTTT | CSVVKQWNTEAFF
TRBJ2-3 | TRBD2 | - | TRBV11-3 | TGTGCCAGCAGCAGCGGGGGGACGACAGATACGCAGTATTTT | CASSSGGTTDTQYF
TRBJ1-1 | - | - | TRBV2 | TGTGCCAGCAGTGAAAGTGGGCGGAGGGCTGGAACTGAAGCTTTCTTT | CASSESGRRAGTEAFF
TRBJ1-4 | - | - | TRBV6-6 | TGTGCCAGCAGCCCCCCCCAGGGGCTAGGGGAAAAACTGTTTTTT | CASSPPQGLGEKLFF
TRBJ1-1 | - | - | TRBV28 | TGTGCCAGCAGTTTACTCACCAGGGATGCTTTCTTT | CASSLLTRDAFF
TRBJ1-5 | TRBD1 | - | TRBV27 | TGTGCCAGCAGTCCCCGGGACAGGGGAGGCAATCAGCCCCAGCATTTT | CASSPRDRGGNQPQHF
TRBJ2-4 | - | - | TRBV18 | TGTGCCAGCTCACCAAATCTCTCTCAGGGTCAGTACTTC | CASSPNLSQGQYF
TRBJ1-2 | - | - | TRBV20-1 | TGCAGTGTCGTCTTGTTGTATGGCTACACCTTC | CSVVLLYGYTF
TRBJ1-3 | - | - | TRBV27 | TGTGCCAGCAGTAGCGGGACGATCTCTGGAAACACCATATATTTT | CASSSGTISGNTIYF
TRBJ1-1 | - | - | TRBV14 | TGTGCCAGCAGCCAAGGTACCAGGGTAGTTCGAACTGAAGCTTTCTTT | CASSQGTRVVRTEAFF
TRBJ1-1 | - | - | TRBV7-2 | TGTGCCAGCAGCTTAGCGGGCTTTGGTTCAGGGGAAGCTTTCTTT | CASSLAGFGSGEAFF
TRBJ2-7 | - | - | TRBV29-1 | TGCAGCGTTGAGTCGCAGGCCGGATACGAGCAGTACTTC | CSVESQAGYEQYF